This T cell receptor beta chain was identified during a study of blood T cell repertoires in COVID-19 (dated by TCRdb to about 2020). About the full investigation: Samples from collaborators originated in the United States, Italy and Spain and spanned both the acute and convalescent phases of COVID-19. The prospective study material was composed of cDNA or gDNA derived from T cells, B-cell-depleted T cells, or PBMCs. Deeply sampled blood TCRbeta repertoires from subjects exposed to, actively infected with, or recovered from COVID-19 were included in the dataset. Samples were obtained from the ongoing ImmuneRACE study (first 160 participants) and from over a thousand subjects provided by 6 global collaborators. A de-identified subject ID, COVID-19 status, age in years and sex were almost always included in the sample metadata. The repertoires were released in a freely available public database intended as a resource for research on the immune response to SARS-CoV-2. Where HLA class I and class II types were available, the types were taken from metadata supplied by the sample provider, not from assay-based typing.

Paper-wide results and their limitations: The quantity of clinical and demographic metadata differed by source and by participant and was supplied without curation.

The collaborating institutions used their own protocols to collect whole blood in K2EDTA tubes. For TCRbeta analysis, collaborators shipped samples in one of three forms: frozen whole blood, isolated PBMCs, or DNA extracted from either of those sample types. Turning to this clone: It lacks a known antigen. The record has no base qualities; no much larger clone is one base away. Other DNA sequences in the sample encode the same CDR3.

The CDR3 starts with the cysteine, ends with the phenylalanine, and has 15 residues. Only the CDR3 region is kept as DNA, spanning 45 bases read in frame from base 1. The germline ends are 9 bases apart after V is trimmed by 1 base and J by 0 bases. Based on the germline V gene (reference sequence), the CDR1 and CDR2 sequences are LNHDA and SQIVND. TCRbeta CDR3 regions were amplified from genomic DNA using the immunoSEQ Assay, a bias-controlled multiplex PCR. As for the original processing: Within the assay, amplification of reference gene primers was used to estimate how many nucleated cells each sample contained. To quantify the absolute abundance of each unique TCRbeta CDR3 rearrangement, sequence reads were collapsed and filtered. Productive Simpson clonality was computed per sample as the square root of Simpson's diversity index over productive rearrangements. TCRdb took this table from immuneACCESS and kept in-frame rearrangements with V and J called. Such tables lack part of the clones; where checked against another copy, unresolved V genes explain under half of the gap, and the rest is unexplained. The V and J calls and the clone size are those of that table, but D and trimming were determined from the DNA. The sample has fewer than 250,000 clones on record, approximately 82% of them singletons. 2.6% of the sample goes to the ten largest clones.

The receptor was derived from a woman between 70 and 85 years old with active or convalescent COVID-19. The sample taken for sequencing was peripheral blood. The rearranged segments are TRBV19 and TRBJ1-2, with a weak D call of TRBD1 (6 bases match). The encoded CDR3 is CASSIGTVANYGYTF. The DNA reads as follows: TGTGCCAGTAGTATAGGGACAGTCGCTAACTATGGCTACACCTTC. Reference TRBV19 and TRBJ1-2 genes cover what lies past the CDR3, so the full variable domain is DGGITQSPKYLFRKEGQNVTLSCEQNLNHDAMYWYRQDPGQGLRLIYYSQIVNDFQKGDIAEGYSVSREKKESFPLTVTSAQKNPTAFYLCASSIGTVANYGYTFGSGTRLTVV.